A selection of T cell receptor beta chains follows, all from one sample in a study of blood T cell repertoires in COVID-19. Here immunoSEQ multiplex PCR was the method, and the copy in TCRdb shows in-frame clones only, minus some. The sample includes about 140,000 clones, approximately 80% seen only once; the top ten take around 1.5%. The material sequenced was peripheral blood. These receptor sequences come from a human donor in a cohort sampled during active COVID-19. The CDR3 runs from the conserved cysteine through the conserved F or W. The order of the fields is V gene, clone size, J gene, D gene, CDR3 protein, CDR3 DNA. The D gene is left open where the match is weak. Clone sizes are given selectively: once, few, many, or a class where the clone is expanded.

V gene: TRBV18; clone size: NA; J gene: TRBJ2-3; D gene: NA; CDR3 protein: CASSPVDRTDTQYF; CDR3 DNA: TGTGCCAGCTCACCAGTAGATCGCACAGATACGCAGTATTTT
V gene: TRBV3-1/TRBV3-2; clone size: NA; J gene: TRBJ1-3; D gene: NA; CDR3 protein: CASSPSDLAPGNTIYF; CDR3 DNA: TGTGCCAGCAGCCCATCGGACTTAGCCCCTGGAAACACCATATATTTT
V gene: TRBV7-8; clone size: NA; J gene: TRBJ2-7; D gene: NA; CDR3 protein: CASSLPQGASYEQYF; CDR3 DNA: TGTGCCAGCAGCTTACCACAGGGAGCCTCCTACGAGCAGTACTTC
V gene: TRBV5-1; clone size: NA; J gene: TRBJ2-1; D gene: NA; CDR3 protein: CASSLGGRVWEQFF; CDR3 DNA: TGCGCCAGCAGCTTGGGTGGCAGGGTCTGGGAGCAGTTCTTC
V gene: TRBV7-9; clone size: NA; J gene: TRBJ1-1; D gene: NA; CDR3 protein: CASSSLGGSTEAFF; CDR3 DNA: TGTGCCAGCAGCTCCCTGGGGGGGAGCACTGAAGCTTTCTTT
V gene: TRBV18; clone size: NA; J gene: TRBJ1-2; D gene: TRBD1; CDR3 protein: CASSPNRGSLGYTF; CDR3 DNA: TGTGCCAGCTCACCGAACAGGGGCTCCCTTGGCTACACCTTC
V gene: TRBV9; clone size: NA; J gene: TRBJ1-5; D gene: TRBD1; CDR3 protein: CASSAGTENQPQHF; CDR3 DNA: TGTGCCAGCAGCGCCGGGACAGAGAATCAGCCCCAGCATTTT
V gene: TRBV19; clone size: NA; J gene: TRBJ2-7; D gene: NA; CDR3 protein: CASSITGFPYEQYF; CDR3 DNA: TGTGCCAGTAGCATCACAGGGTTCCCCTACGAGCAGTACTTC
V gene: TRBV5-6; clone size: NA; J gene: TRBJ2-7; D gene: TRBD2; CDR3 protein: CASSFLGRERGEQYF; CDR3 DNA: TGTGCCAGCAGCTTCCTTGGGCGGGAGAGGGGCGAGCAGTACTTC
V gene: TRBV28; clone size: NA; J gene: TRBJ1-5; D gene: TRBD1; CDR3 protein: CASSTSQGAGQPQHF; CDR3 DNA: TGTGCCAGCAGCACGTCACAGGGGGCAGGTCAGCCCCAGCATTTT
V gene: TRBV3-1/TRBV3-2; clone size: NA; J gene: TRBJ1-1; D gene: NA; CDR3 protein: CASSQERGARGRTEAFF; CDR3 DNA: TGTGCCAGCAGCCAAGAACGAGGTGCCAGGGGTCGCACTGAAGCTTTCTTT
V gene: TRBV29-1; clone size: NA; J gene: TRBJ2-3; D gene: TRBD1; CDR3 protein: CSFGQGTDTQYF; CDR3 DNA: TGCAGCTTCGGACAGGGTACAGATACGCAGTATTTT
V gene: TRBV29-1; clone size: NA; J gene: TRBJ2-7; D gene: TRBD2; CDR3 protein: CSVGTSGSYEQYF; CDR3 DNA: TGCAGCGTGGGGACTAGCGGCTCCTACGAGCAGTACTTC
V gene: TRBV5-1; clone size: NA; J gene: TRBJ2-2; D gene: NA; CDR3 protein: CASSTSPNTGELFF; CDR3 DNA: TGCGCCAGCAGCACTTCGCCGAACACCGGGGAGCTGTTTTTT
V gene: TRBV24-1; clone size: NA; J gene: TRBJ2-1; D gene: TRBD2; CDR3 protein: CATSAISGRGSSYNEQFF; CDR3 DNA: TGTGCCACCAGTGCTATTAGCGGGAGGGGAAGCTCCTACAATGAGCAGTTCTTC
V gene: TRBV6-7; clone size: NA; J gene: TRBJ2-7; D gene: NA; CDR3 protein: CASSYSGGSYEQYF; CDR3 DNA: TGTGCCAGCAGTTACTCTGGCGGCTCCTACGAGCAGTACTTC
V gene: TRBV5-8; clone size: NA; J gene: TRBJ2-2; D gene: TRBD1; CDR3 protein: CASSSGTVHTGELFF; CDR3 DNA: TGTGCCAGCAGCTCCGGGACAGTTCACACCGGGGAGCTGTTTTTT
V gene: TRBV10-2; clone size: NA; J gene: TRBJ1-1; D gene: NA; CDR3 protein: CASAGKMQGNEAFF; CDR3 DNA: TGCGCCAGCGCTGGGAAAATGCAGGGCAATGAAGCTTTCTTT
V gene: TRBV2; clone size: NA; J gene: TRBJ1-1; D gene: NA; CDR3 protein: CASALGGAPNTEAFF; CDR3 DNA: TGTGCCAGCGCTCTTGGAGGGGCCCCTAACACTGAAGCTTTCTTT
V gene: TRBV9; clone size: NA; J gene: TRBJ2-3; D gene: TRBD2; CDR3 protein: CATNIAGTPTDTQYF; CDR3 DNA: TGTGCCACTAATATAGCGGGAACCCCCACAGATACGCAGTATTTT
V gene: TRBV7-8; clone size: NA; J gene: TRBJ2-1; D gene: NA; CDR3 protein: CASSFQIRGALIDEQFF; CDR3 DNA: TGTGCCAGCAGCTTTCAAATTAGGGGCGCTCTCATCGATGAGCAGTTCTTC
V gene: TRBV7-2; clone size: NA; J gene: TRBJ2-7; D gene: TRBD2; CDR3 protein: CASSVGLAGGLTYEQYF; CDR3 DNA: TGTGCCAGCAGCGTCGGACTAGCGGGAGGGCTCACCTACGAGCAGTACTTC
V gene: TRBV15; clone size: NA; J gene: TRBJ1-6; D gene: TRBD1; CDR3 protein: CATAETGGDQSPLHF; CDR3 DNA: TGTGCCACTGCCGAAACAGGGGGCGATCAATCACCCCTCCACTTT
V gene: TRBV5-4; clone size: once; J gene: TRBJ2-1; D gene: TRBD2; CDR3 protein: CASSRTGTSYNEQFF; CDR3 DNA: TGTGCCAGCAGCAGAACCGGGACTAGCTACAATGAGCAGTTCTTC
V gene: TRBV5-1; clone size: NA; J gene: TRBJ2-6; D gene: NA; CDR3 protein: CASSLAGRAGANVLTF; CDR3 DNA: TGCGCCAGCAGCTTGGCCGGCAGGGCTGGGGCCAACGTCCTGACTTTC
V gene: TRBV3-1/TRBV3-2; clone size: NA; J gene: TRBJ2-1; D gene: TRBD1; CDR3 protein: CASSQGRNSDRGGEQFF; CDR3 DNA: TGTGCCAGCAGCCAAGGTCGCAATTCGGACAGGGGAGGTGAGCAGTTCTTC
V gene: TRBV5-4; clone size: once; J gene: TRBJ2-5; D gene: NA; CDR3 protein: CASSLGGAQYF; CDR3 DNA: TGTGCCAGCAGCTTGGGGGGGGCCCAGTACTTC
V gene: TRBV27; clone size: NA; J gene: TRBJ1-6; D gene: NA; CDR3 protein: CASSPPGSLSSGSPLHF; CDR3 DNA: TGTGCCAGCAGTCCTCCCGGGTCTTTAAGCTCGGGTTCACCCCTCCACTTT
V gene: TRBV11-2; clone size: NA; J gene: TRBJ2-7; D gene: TRBD1; CDR3 protein: CASTLRGGSGPYEQYF; CDR3 DNA: TGTGCCAGCACTCTAAGAGGGGGCAGCGGCCCCTACGAGCAGTACTTC
V gene: TRBV7-2; clone size: once; J gene: TRBJ1-5; D gene: NA; CDR3 protein: CASSSRTGINQPQHF; CDR3 DNA: TGTGCCAGCAGCTCACGGACGGGGATAAATCAGCCCCAGCATTTT
V gene: TRBV3-1/TRBV3-2; clone size: NA; J gene: TRBJ1-2; D gene: TRBD1; CDR3 protein: CASSPRDRGLEGGYTF; CDR3 DNA: TGTGCCAGCAGCCCGCGGGACAGGGGTTTAGAGGGTGGCTACACCTTC
V gene: TRBV7-9; clone size: NA; J gene: TRBJ2-3; D gene: NA; CDR3 protein: CASSTRIGNTDTQYF; CDR3 DNA: TGTGCCAGCAGCACCCGCATCGGGAACACAGATACGCAGTATTTT
V gene: TRBV5-4; clone size: NA; J gene: TRBJ2-7; D gene: TRBD2; CDR3 protein: CASSLEGRGVDEQYF; CDR3 DNA: TGTGCCAGCAGCTTGGAGGGGCGGGGGGTTGACGAGCAGTACTTC
V gene: TRBV4-3; clone size: NA; J gene: TRBJ1-2; D gene: NA; CDR3 protein: CASSHTPGSNYGYTF; CDR3 DNA: TGCGCCAGCAGCCACACCCCAGGTTCTAACTATGGCTACACCTTC
V gene: TRBV7-2; clone size: NA; J gene: TRBJ1-5; D gene: NA; CDR3 protein: CASSSNPSGVNNQPQHF; CDR3 DNA: TGTGCCAGCAGCTCCAACCCATCGGGAGTAAACAATCAGCCCCAGCATTTT
V gene: TRBV7-8; clone size: NA; J gene: TRBJ2-3; D gene: NA; CDR3 protein: CASKVRDTQYF; CDR3 DNA: TGTGCCAGCAAAGTGCGGGATACGCAGTATTTT
V gene: TRBV9; clone size: many; J gene: TRBJ2-2; D gene: NA; CDR3 protein: CASSSRSGGGELFF; CDR3 DNA: TGTGCCAGCAGCTCCCGGAGTGGAGGAGGGGAGCTGTTTTTT
V gene: TRBV3-1/TRBV3-2; clone size: NA; J gene: TRBJ1-2; D gene: NA; CDR3 protein: CASSPGQGWGGYTF; CDR3 DNA: TGTGCCAGCAGCCCCGGGCAGGGCTGGGGCGGCTACACCTTC
V gene: TRBV5-4; clone size: NA; J gene: TRBJ2-5; D gene: TRBD2; CDR3 protein: CASSSSGRAGETQYF; CDR3 DNA: TGTGCCAGCAGCTCTAGCGGGAGGGCCGGGGAGACCCAGTACTTC
V gene: TRBV5-4; clone size: NA; J gene: TRBJ2-2; D gene: NA; CDR3 protein: CASSPGLPTGELFF; CDR3 DNA: TGTGCCAGCAGCCCTGGACTACCAACCGGGGAGCTGTTTTTT
V gene: TRBV28; clone size: NA; J gene: TRBJ2-5; D gene: NA; CDR3 protein: CASRDNSFQETQYF; CDR3 DNA: TGTGCCAGCCGGGACAACTCCTTCCAAGAGACCCAGTACTTC
V gene: TRBV5-1; clone size: few; J gene: TRBJ1-2; D gene: TRBD1; CDR3 protein: CASSDTGTGGAYGYTF; CDR3 DNA: TGCGCCAGCAGCGACACCGGGACAGGGGGCGCTTATGGCTACACCTTC
V gene: TRBV7-3; clone size: NA; J gene: TRBJ1-5; D gene: NA; CDR3 protein: CASSNSKGYTGNQPQHF; CDR3 DNA: TGTGCCAGCAGCAACTCGAAGGGGTACACAGGCAATCAGCCCCAGCATTTT
V gene: TRBV7-2; clone size: NA; J gene: TRBJ2-1; D gene: NA; CDR3 protein: CASSLGPQGYNEQFF; CDR3 DNA: TGTGCCAGCAGCCTCGGGCCCCAGGGGTACAATGAGCAGTTCTTC
V gene: TRBV11-2; clone size: NA; J gene: TRBJ2-3; D gene: NA; CDR3 protein: CASSLRLSDTQYF; CDR3 DNA: TGTGCCAGCAGCTTGCGTCTGTCAGATACGCAGTATTTT
V gene: TRBV27; clone size: NA; J gene: TRBJ2-7; D gene: TRBD2; CDR3 protein: CASSGSGSNNEQYF; CDR3 DNA: TGTGCCAGCAGTGGGAGCGGGAGTAACAACGAGCAGTACTTC
V gene: TRBV9; clone size: NA; J gene: TRBJ1-2; D gene: NA; CDR3 protein: CASSVRQNYGYTF; CDR3 DNA: TGTGCCAGCAGCGTAAGACAGAACTATGGCTACACCTTC
V gene: TRBV19; clone size: NA; J gene: TRBJ2-2; D gene: NA; CDR3 protein: CASSIMAANTGELFF; CDR3 DNA: TGTGCCAGTAGTATAATGGCTGCGAACACCGGGGAGCTGTTTTTT
V gene: TRBV6-5; clone size: NA; J gene: TRBJ1-6; D gene: NA; CDR3 protein: CASTPASSYNSPLHF; CDR3 DNA: TGTGCCAGCACCCCCGCCAGCTCCTATAATTCACCCCTCCACTTT